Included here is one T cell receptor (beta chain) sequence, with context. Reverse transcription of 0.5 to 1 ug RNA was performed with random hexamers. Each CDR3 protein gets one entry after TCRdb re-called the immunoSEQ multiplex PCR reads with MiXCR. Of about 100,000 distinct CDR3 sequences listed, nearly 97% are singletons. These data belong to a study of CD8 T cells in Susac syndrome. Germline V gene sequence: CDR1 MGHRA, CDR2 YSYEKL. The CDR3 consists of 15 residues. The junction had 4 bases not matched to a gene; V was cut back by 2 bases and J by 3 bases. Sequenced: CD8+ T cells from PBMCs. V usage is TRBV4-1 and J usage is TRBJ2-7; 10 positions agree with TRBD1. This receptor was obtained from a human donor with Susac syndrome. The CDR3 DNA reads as TGCGCCAGCAGCCAACGGGACAGGGGAGACTACGAGCAGTACTTC. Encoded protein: CASSQRDRGDYEQYF.